The T cell receptor (beta chain) under discussion was sequenced for a study of blood T cells in healthy people across ages. Overall study results and limits: Roughly linear age-related decline in beta diversity appeared, significant by age around 36.

There are 10 residues in the CDR3. The germline V and J ends were trimmed by 3 bases and 7 bases, with 4 bases remaining between them. CDR1 and CDR2 (germline): SGHKS, YYEKEE (reference sequence). Primers used in a second PCR of roughly 6 to 11 cycles were a sample-barcoded 5' primer and a J-beta primer mix. Using its own MiXCR run on the 5' RACE reads, TCRdb lists one record per CDR3 protein. The sample carries around 990,000 distinct CDR3 sequences, under 30% recorded once. This clonotype has more than one count but fewer than ten. Its matching antigen is unknown. This sample was also put to use in a study of T cells of mothers and their children.

Sequencing was carried out using blood. This TCR was sampled from a girl aged 2-10 years in good health. The chain joins TRBV5-5 to TRBJ2-5; D unclear. The CDR3 sequence: CASSWGTQYF. Here the CDR3 DNA reads TGTGCCAGCAGCTGGGGGACCCAGTACTTC.